The 21 T cell receptor beta chains below were found in one sample sequenced in a study of radiation and T cells in renal cell carcinoma. Specified treatment: treatment-naive control, cytoreductive nephrectomy. Only in-frame clones appear in the TCRdb table, and some are missing; sequencing was by immunoSEQ multiplex PCR. This sample has under 9,000 clones, with approximately 60% found just once. This material consisted of tumor tissue, taken from a patient whose treatment was nephrectomy without radiotherapy. The receptors were gathered from a man aged 55 to 70 with renal cell carcinoma.

The chain recombines TRBV9 with TRBJ1-2; D unresolved. The V gene lost 0 bases and the J gene lost 7 bases, with 13 bases spanning the gap. The CDR3 runs 14 residues. Germline V gives CDR1 SGDLS, CDR2 YYNGEE. The CDR3 here is CASSVEDRGIGYTF. The CDR3 DNA reads TGTGCCAGCAGCGTAGAGGACCGTGGTATTGGCTACACCTTC. The variable domain in full, with the rest retrieved from reference TRBV9 and TRBJ1-2, is DSGVTQTPKHLITATGQRVTLRCSPRSGDLSVYWYQQSLDQGLQFLIQYYNGEERAKGNILERFSAQQFPDLHSELNLSSLELGDSALYFCASSVEDRGIGYTFGSGTRLTVV.

The chain is built from TRBV5-1 and TRBJ2-3; D not certain. V was trimmed by 0 bases and J by 1 base, leaving 15 bases between them. The CDR3 covers 17 residues. CDR1 is SGHRS, CDR2 YFSETQ, per germline. The CDR3 coding sequence is TGCGCCAGCAGCTTGGGCGTGTCGGGCTCGGGCACAGATACGCAGTATTTT. Translated: CASSLGVSGSGTDTQYF.

The rearrangement joins TRBV6-5 to TRBJ1-1; weak D call: TRBD1 (6 bases). V was trimmed by 5 bases and J by 8 bases, leaving 15 bases between them. Germline V CDR1 and CDR2: MNHEY, SVGAGI. There are 13 residues in the CDR3. The CDR3 here is CASSRRWTVEAFF. The CDR3 nucleotides read TGTGCCAGCAGTCGAAGGTGGACAGTAGAAGCTTTCTTT.

This chain links TRBV2 with TRBJ1-2, with a tentative D call TRBD1 (5 bases). Germline V gene sequence: CDR1 SNHLY, CDR2 FYNNEI. The V end was cut by 6 bases, the J end by 4 bases, with 9 bases between. This CDR3 region has 12 residues. CDR3 sequence: CASSPGGYGYTF. CDR3 nucleotide sequence: TGTGCCAGCAGCCCCGGGGGCTATGGCTACACCTTC. The full variable domain, with the rest looked up from reference TRBV2 and TRBJ1-2, is EPEVTQTPSHQVTQMGQEVILRCVPISNHLYFYWYRQILGQKVEFLVSFYNNEISEKSEIFDDQFSVERPDGSNFTLKIRSTKLEDSAMYFCASSPGGYGYTFGSGTRLTVV.

In its sample, this clone was seen a few times. The chain carries TRBV11-3 and TRBJ1-2; 8 positions match TRBD1. Trimming at V came to 5 bases and at J to 4 bases, leaving 6 bases not matched to a gene. Germline V gives CDR1 SGHNT, CDR2 YENEEA. The CDR3 has 14 residues. The CDR3 sequence is CASSPDRGTYGYTF. Written as DNA, the CDR3 is TGTGCCAGCAGCCCTGACAGGGGAACCTATGGCTACACCTTC. Using reference TRBV11-3 and TRBJ1-2 for the parts outside the CDR3, the full variable domain is EAGVVQSPRYKIIEKKQPVAFWCNPISGHNTLYWYLQNLGQGPELLIRYENEEAVDDSQLPKDRFSAERLKGVDSTLKIQPAELGDSAVYLCASSPDRGTYGYTFGSGTRLTVV.

J is TRBJ2-1 and V is TRBV7-9; a weak D match, TRBD2 (5 bases). CDR3 size: 12 residues. Germline-derived CDR1 and CDR2 are SEHNR and FQNEAQ (reference sequence). V was trimmed by 5 bases and J by 9 bases, leaving 11 bases between them. The CDR3 DNA follows: TGTGCCAGCAGCCGGTCCCGGGGTGAGCAGTTCTTC. It translates to CASSRSRGEQFF. Full variable domain (missing parts from reference TRBV7-9 and TRBJ2-1): DTGVSQNPRHKITKRGQNVTFRCDPISEHNRLYWYRQTLGQGPEFLTYFQNEAQLEKSRLLSDRFSAERPKGSFSTLEIQRTEQGDSAMYLCASSRSRGEQFFGPGTRLTVL.

V and J are TRBV7-2 and TRBJ2-7; D is uncertain. The CDR3 is 11 residues long. Germline CDR1 and CDR2: SGHTA and FQGNSA. Between the trimmed V and J ends, which lost 5 bases and 3 bases, there was a span of 5 bases. The CDR3 sequence: CASSKYYEQYF. The CDR3 region has the DNA TGTGCCAGCAGCAAATACTACGAGCAGTACTTC.

This chain uses TRBV28 with TRBJ1-1; weak D call: TRBD1 (6 bases). The CDR3 contains 15 residues. Trimming removed 4 bases from V and 1 base from J, with 13 bases in between. Germline CDR1 and CDR2: MDHEN and SYDVKM. In DNA form, the CDR3 reads TGTGCCAGCAGTTCAGGACAGAGCCCGAACACTGAAGCTTTCTTT. The encoded protein is CASSSGQSPNTEAFF.

The rearrangement links TRBV5-1 to TRBJ1-1, with D unclear. Germline CDR1 reads SGHRS; CDR2 reads YFSETQ. V lost 2 bases and J lost 0, with 2 bases in between. There are 12 residues in the CDR3. CDR3 in amino acids: CASSLVNTEAFF. The CDR3 bases are TGCGCCAGCAGCTTAGTGAACACTGAAGCTTTCTTT.

This clone was observed once. The chain is built from TRBV6-5 and TRBJ1-1, with TRBD1 as a possible D gene (5 bases). The V gene lost 1 base and the J gene lost 3 bases, with 9 bases spanning the gap. Germline V CDR1 and CDR2: MNHEY, SVGAGI. This CDR3 spans 14 amino acids. This chain's CDR3 is CASSYYRFHTEAFF. CDR3 in DNA: TGTGCCAGCAGTTACTACAGGTTTCACACTGAAGCTTTCTTT.

The V call is TRBV7-2, the J call TRBJ2-3; 7 nucleotides agree with TRBD1. This CDR3 contains 18 residues. CDR1 SGHTA and CDR2 FQGNSA come from the germline V gene. V lost 1 base, J lost 6 bases, and 16 bases stayed unmatched. The CDR3 DNA reads as TGTGCCAGCAGCTTAGTAGGGGCTGGGGACAGTAAGACGGATACGCAGTATTTT. It translates to CASSLVGAGDSKTDTQYF.

The chain has TRBV5-4 and TRBJ2-1; 10 bases map to TRBD2. Germline V CDR1 and CDR2: SGHNT, YYREEE (reference sequence). CDR3 length equals 14 residues. Losses at the gene ends were 4 bases for V and 3 bases for J; bases not matched to a gene: 1. The CDR3 here is CASSGTSVYNEQFF. The CDR3 DNA reads as TGTGCCAGCAGCGGGACTAGCGTCTACAATGAGCAGTTCTTC.

The table lists this clone with a few counts. The gene calls are TRBV27 and TRBJ1-1; D may be TRBD1 (5 bases). CDR3 size: 14 residues. V was shortened by 3 bases and J by 5 bases, with 13 bases between the two germline ends. Looked up from germline, CDR1 is MNHEY and CDR2 is SMNVEV (reference sequence). The CDR3 spells CASSFAGRETEAFF. CDR3 nucleotides: TGTGCCAGCAGTTTCGCAGGGCGGGAGACTGAAGCTTTCTTT.

The rearrangement uses TRBV2 and TRBJ1-1; D is uncertain. The CDR3 sequence is 13 residues long. Germline V gene lookup returns CDR1 SNHLY and CDR2 FYNNEI. V gave up 3 bases and J gave up 4 bases, with 9 bases separating them. Written as DNA, the CDR3 is TGTGCCAGCAGTGATGGGAGTATCACTGAAGCTTTCTTT. Encoded protein: CASSDGSITEAFF.

The rearrangement links TRBV5-1 to TRBJ2-3; the match to TRBD1 covers 8 bases. The CDR3 totals 14 residues. The germline V gene has CDR1 SGHRS and CDR2 YFSETQ. The trim removed 4 bases at V and 4 bases at J, leaving 5 bases unmatched. The CDR3 coding sequence is TGCGCCAGCAGCGTTGGACAGGGCTCAGATACGCAGTATTTT. Protein sequence: CASSVGQGSDTQYF.

This clone was seen a few times. This chain connects TRBV28 to TRBJ2-1; no clear D. Germline V gives CDR1 MDHEN, CDR2 SYDVKM. V dropped 8 bases and J dropped 4 bases, with 18 bases sitting between them. The CDR3 spans 15 residues. The CDR3 DNA sequence: TGTGCCAGCGGTCGGTGGACCCGTGGGTACAATGAGCAGTTCTTC. Its translation is CASGRWTRGYNEQFF.

V is TRBV29-1 and J is TRBJ2-5; D ambiguous. V lost 1 base to trimming and J lost 4 bases, with 7 bases between them. This CDR3 has 12 amino acids. Germline CDR1 reads SQVTM; CDR2 reads ANQGSEA. CDR3 sequence (DNA): TGCAGCGTTGAAGTGCTGGGAGAGACCCAGTACTTC. Translating gives CSVEVLGETQYF.

The chain is built from TRBV7-2 and TRBJ2-4; the match to TRBD2 covers 9 bases. This CDR3 is 17 amino acids long. With 1 base clipped from V and 6 bases from J, the junction kept 10 bases outside the gene matches. The germline CDR1 and CDR2 sequences are SGHTA and FQGNSA. The CDR3 DNA reads as TGTGCCAGCAGCTTAGGGGGACTAGCAGGGGCGGGAAACATTCAGTACTTC. This encodes CASSLGGLAGAGNIQYF.

The gene calls are TRBV19 and TRBJ1-5; perhaps TRBD1 as D (5 bases). V was clipped by 3 bases and J by 7 bases, with 13 bases between them. This CDR3 is built from 14 residues. In germline, CDR1 is LNHDA, CDR2 SQIVND (reference sequence). CDR3: CASSIPGSGQPQHF. CDR3 coding DNA: TGTGCCAGTAGTATCCCAGGGTCAGGCCAGCCCCAGCATTTT.

DNA for the CDR3: TGTGCCAGCAGTCAACCTAGCGGGTATCTCCCCGGTACGCAGTATTTT. Translating it yields CASSQPSGYLPGTQYF. The chain is built from TRBV7-3 and TRBJ2-3; TRBD2 aligns across 8 bases. Germline trimming cut 6 bases from V and 8 bases from J; bases unmatched to any gene: 16. The germline V gene has CDR1 SGHTA and CDR2 FQGTGA. The CDR3 is made up of 16 amino acids.

The rearrangement links TRBV4-3 to TRBJ1-3, with 7 bases that match TRBD1. This CDR3 has 16 amino acids. Germline values: CDR1 LGHNA, CDR2 YSLEER. The ends lost 4 bases at V and 2 bases at J; junction bases unmatched: 8. Here the CDR3 reads CASSRRQGQAGNTIYF. The DNA of the CDR3 is TGCGCCAGCAGCCGAAGACAAGGACAGGCTGGAAACACCATATATTTT.